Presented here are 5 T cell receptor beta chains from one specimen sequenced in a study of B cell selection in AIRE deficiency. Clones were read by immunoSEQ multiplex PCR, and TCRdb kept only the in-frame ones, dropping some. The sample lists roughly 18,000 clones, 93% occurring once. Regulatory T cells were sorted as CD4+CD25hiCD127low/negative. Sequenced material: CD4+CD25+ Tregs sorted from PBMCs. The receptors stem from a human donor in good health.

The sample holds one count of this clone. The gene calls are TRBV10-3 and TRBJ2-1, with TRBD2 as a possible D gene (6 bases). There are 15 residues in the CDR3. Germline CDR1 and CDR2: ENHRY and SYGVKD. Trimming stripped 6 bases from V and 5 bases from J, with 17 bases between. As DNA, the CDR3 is TGTGCCATCAGCGCTCCCGGGACTCCTGACAATGAGCAGTTCTTC. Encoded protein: CAISAPGTPDNEQFF.

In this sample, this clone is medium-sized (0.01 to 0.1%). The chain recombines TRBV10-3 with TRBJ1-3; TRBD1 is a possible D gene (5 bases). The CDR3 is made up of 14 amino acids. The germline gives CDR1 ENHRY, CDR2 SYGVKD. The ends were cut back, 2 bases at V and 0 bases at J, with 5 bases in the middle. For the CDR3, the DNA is TGTGCCATCAGTGAGGGGGGCTCTGGAAACACCATATATTTT. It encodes CAISEGGSGNTIYF.

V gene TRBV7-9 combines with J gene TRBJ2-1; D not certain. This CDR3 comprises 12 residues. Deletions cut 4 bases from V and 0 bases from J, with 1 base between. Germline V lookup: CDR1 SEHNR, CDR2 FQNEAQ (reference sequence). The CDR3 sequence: CASSYSYNEQFF. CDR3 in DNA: TGTGCCAGCAGCTACTCCTACAATGAGCAGTTCTTC.

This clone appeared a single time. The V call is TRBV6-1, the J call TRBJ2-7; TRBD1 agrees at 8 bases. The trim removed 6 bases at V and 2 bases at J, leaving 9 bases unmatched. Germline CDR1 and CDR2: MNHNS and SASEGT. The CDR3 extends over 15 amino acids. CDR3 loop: CASSADRDYPYEQYF. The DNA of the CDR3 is TGTGCCAGCAGCGCGGACAGGGATTATCCCTACGAGCAGTACTTC.

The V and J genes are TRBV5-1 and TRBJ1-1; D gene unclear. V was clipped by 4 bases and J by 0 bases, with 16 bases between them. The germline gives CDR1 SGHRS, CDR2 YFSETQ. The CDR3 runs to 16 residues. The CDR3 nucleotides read TGCGCCAGCAGCCGAAGCGGGGAAGTCATGAACACTGAAGCTTTCTTT. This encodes CASSRSGEVMNTEAFF.